This T cell receptor beta chain was recovered during a study of cytomegalovirus exposure and HLA in healthy donors. This clone was detected only once. PCR amplification relied on 60 Vbeta primers (plus 13 Jbeta primers). TCRdb keeps only in-frame clones here, not all; method: immunoSEQ multiplex PCR. In the table there are about 35,000 clones, about 80% of which are singletons. CDR3 length: 16 amino acids. In germline, CDR1 is MGHRA, CDR2 YSYEKL. Unmatched junction bases numbered 7, after V lost 4 bases and J lost 0 bases. The receptor was derived from a male donor in good health and CMV-seronegative. This chain joins TRBV4-1 and TRBJ2-7; 9 bases are a match to TRBD1. Sequencing was done on a sample of PBMCs. The CDR3 is CASSRSGTGSSYEQYF. The CDR3 bases are TGCGCCAGCAGCCGCTCGGGGACAGGGAGCTCCTACGAGCAGTACTTC.